This TCR beta chain was sequenced in a study of T cell responses to AZD1222 COVID-19 vaccine. The CDR3 is 14 amino acids. Trimming left V 4 bases short and J 0 bases short, with 6 bases between. CDR1 and CDR2 (germline): MNHEY, SVGEGT. Assay used: immunoSEQ multiplex PCR; TCRdb lists only in-frame clones, some missing. The data contain roughly 150,000 clones, about 90% of them singletons. The sample here was peripheral blood, taken 28 days after the second AZD1222 dose. The chain uses TRBV6-2 or TRBV6-3 and TRBJ1-4; D not certain. This sequence was found in an adult who received the AZD1222 COVID-19 vaccine. The CDR3 sequence: CASSFRATNEKLFF. CDR3 sequence (DNA): TGTGCCAGCAGTTTTCGCGCAACTAATGAAAAACTGTTTTTT.